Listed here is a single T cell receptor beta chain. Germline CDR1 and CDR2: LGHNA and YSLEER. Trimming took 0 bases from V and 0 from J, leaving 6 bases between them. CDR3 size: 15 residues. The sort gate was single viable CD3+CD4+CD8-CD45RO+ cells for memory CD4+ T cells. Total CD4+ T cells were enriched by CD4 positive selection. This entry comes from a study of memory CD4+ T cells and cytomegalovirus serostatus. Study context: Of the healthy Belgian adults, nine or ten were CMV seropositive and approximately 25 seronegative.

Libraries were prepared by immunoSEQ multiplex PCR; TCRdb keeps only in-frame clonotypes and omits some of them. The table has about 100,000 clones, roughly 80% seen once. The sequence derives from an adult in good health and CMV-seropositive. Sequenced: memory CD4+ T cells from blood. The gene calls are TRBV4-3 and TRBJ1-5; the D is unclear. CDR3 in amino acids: CASSQEPYSNQPQHF. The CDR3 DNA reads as TGCGCCAGCAGCCAAGAACCATATAGCAATCAGCCCCAGCATTTT.